This is a list of T cell receptor beta chains from one sample in a study of vaccination effects on CD4 cells after COVID-19. Sequencing was performed with immunoSEQ multiplex PCR; in TCRdb, only in-frame clones are kept and a portion is missing. The repertoire holds tens of thousands of clones, with 73% as singletons. The antigens these receptors bind are not known. The input for sequencing was CD4+ T cells from PBMCs cultured with HCoV-229E spike peptides, taken after COVID-19 vaccination. The receptors were gathered from a human donor who received a COVID-19 vaccine. Both conserved end residues are part of each CDR3. The order of the fields is J gene, clone size, D gene, CDR3 length, V gene, CDR3 DNA, CDR3 protein. D genes are given only for firm matches. A row's size may be missing; if present it is once, few, many or a size class.

j_call: TRBJ2-2; clone_size: NA; d_call: TRBD1; cdr3_length: 18; v_call: TRBV24-1; cdr3_nt: TGTGCCACCAGTGACCCCTCTATACCAGGGGGCATCACCGGGGAGCTGTTTTTT; cdr3_aa: CATSDPSIPGGITGELFF
j_call: TRBJ1-4; clone_size: few; d_call: NA; cdr3_length: 13; v_call: TRBV18; cdr3_nt: TGTGCCAGCTCACTCGATCTGAATGAAAAACTGTTTTTT; cdr3_aa: CASSLDLNEKLFF
j_call: TRBJ1-2; clone_size: NA; d_call: TRBD1; cdr3_length: 13; v_call: TRBV29-1; cdr3_nt: TGCAGCGTTGGGACCGGGACAGGGAAAGGCTACACCTTC; cdr3_aa: CSVGTGTGKGYTF
j_call: TRBJ1-1; clone_size: few; d_call: NA; cdr3_length: 14; v_call: TRBV5-1; cdr3_nt: TGCGCCAGCAGCTTTGGGGGAGGAGGGACTGAAGCTTTCTTT; cdr3_aa: CASSFGGGGTEAFF
j_call: TRBJ1-3; clone_size: NA; d_call: NA; cdr3_length: 15; v_call: TRBV6-5; cdr3_nt: TGTGCCAGCAGTTCCCAGGGGATGTCTGGAAACACCATATATTTT; cdr3_aa: CASSSQGMSGNTIYF
j_call: TRBJ1-1; clone_size: once; d_call: NA; cdr3_length: 14; v_call: TRBV19; cdr3_nt: TGTGCCAGTAGTGGCCGGGGACCGAACACTGAAGCTTTCTTT; cdr3_aa: CASSGRGPNTEAFF
j_call: TRBJ1-6; clone_size: NA; d_call: NA; cdr3_length: 15; v_call: TRBV6-2/TRBV6-3; cdr3_nt: TGTGCCAGCAGCCGAACTGACGGTGATAATTCACCCCTCCACTTT; cdr3_aa: CASSRTDGDNSPLHF
j_call: TRBJ2-4; clone_size: NA; d_call: NA; cdr3_length: 14; v_call: TRBV5-1; cdr3_nt: TGCGCCAGCCGGCTAGTAGGTTCGGAAAACATTCAGTACTTC; cdr3_aa: CASRLVGSENIQYF
j_call: TRBJ2-2; clone_size: NA; d_call: NA; cdr3_length: 16; v_call: TRBV5-1; cdr3_nt: TGCGCCAGCAGCAAAATAGAGAACAGGGTTGACGGGGAGCTGTTTTTT; cdr3_aa: CASSKIENRVDGELFF
j_call: TRBJ2-5; clone_size: few; d_call: TRBD2; cdr3_length: 13; v_call: TRBV29-1; cdr3_nt: TGCAGCTTCCGACTAGCGGGGAGAGAGACCCAGTACTTC; cdr3_aa: CSFRLAGRETQYF
j_call: TRBJ2-5; clone_size: NA; d_call: TRBD1; cdr3_length: 14; v_call: TRBV19; cdr3_nt: TGTGCCAGTAGTACAGGGACAGGCCCCGAGACCCAGTACTTC; cdr3_aa: CASSTGTGPETQYF
j_call: TRBJ2-3; clone_size: NA; d_call: NA; cdr3_length: 14; v_call: TRBV12-5; cdr3_nt: TGTGCTAGTGGTTTGGACAAAAGCACAGATACGCAGTATTTT; cdr3_aa: CASGLDKSTDTQYF
j_call: TRBJ2-5; clone_size: few; d_call: TRBD2; cdr3_length: 14; v_call: TRBV6-5; cdr3_nt: TGTGCCAGCACCGAGCGGGGGAGACAAGAGACCCAGTACTTC; cdr3_aa: CASTERGRQETQYF
j_call: TRBJ1-4; clone_size: NA; d_call: NA; cdr3_length: 13; v_call: TRBV25-1; cdr3_nt: TGTGCCAGCAGGCCCACGGGGAATGAAAAACTGTTTTTT; cdr3_aa: CASRPTGNEKLFF
j_call: TRBJ1-4; clone_size: NA; d_call: NA; cdr3_length: 14; v_call: TRBV5-1; cdr3_nt: TGCGCCAGCAGCTTGCAAGAAGGATTCGAAAAACTGTTTTTT; cdr3_aa: CASSLQEGFEKLFF
j_call: TRBJ1-6; clone_size: NA; d_call: NA; cdr3_length: 13; v_call: TRBV3-1/TRBV3-2; cdr3_nt: TGTGCCAGCAGCCAAGGGCCTAGGTCACCCCTCCACTTT; cdr3_aa: CASSQGPRSPLHF
j_call: TRBJ2-5; clone_size: NA; d_call: TRBD2; cdr3_length: 14; v_call: TRBV2; cdr3_nt: TGTGCCAGCAGTTCACTAGCGGGGGAAGAGACCCAGTACTTC; cdr3_aa: CASSSLAGEETQYF
j_call: TRBJ2-1; clone_size: NA; d_call: NA; cdr3_length: 14; v_call: TRBV14; cdr3_nt: TGTGCCAGCAGCCAAGTTCTCGTCCTCAATGAGCAGTTCTTC; cdr3_aa: CASSQVLVLNEQFF
j_call: TRBJ2-1; clone_size: NA; d_call: TRBD1; cdr3_length: 16; v_call: TRBV5-1; cdr3_nt: TGCGCCAGCAGCTCGACGACAGGGATCAGGCGGGATGAGCAGTTCTTC; cdr3_aa: CASSSTTGIRRDEQFF
j_call: TRBJ2-1; clone_size: NA; d_call: NA; cdr3_length: 14; v_call: TRBV29-1; cdr3_nt: TGCAGCGTTGTCGACAAGCTGTTTTACAATGAGCAGTTCTTC; cdr3_aa: CSVVDKLFYNEQFF
j_call: TRBJ2-5; clone_size: NA; d_call: NA; cdr3_length: 15; v_call: TRBV10-3; cdr3_nt: TGTGCCATCAGTGAGTCGGTGTCAGACAAAGAGACCCAGTACTTC; cdr3_aa: CAISESVSDKETQYF
j_call: TRBJ1-6; clone_size: NA; d_call: NA; cdr3_length: 16; v_call: TRBV5-1; cdr3_nt: TGCGCCAGCAGCTTGGACCTGAGCTCCTATAATTCACCCCTCCACTTT; cdr3_aa: CASSLDLSSYNSPLHF
j_call: TRBJ2-2; clone_size: NA; d_call: TRBD1; cdr3_length: 13; v_call: TRBV12-3/TRBV12-4; cdr3_nt: TGTGCCAGCAGCGACAGGGTAATCGGGGAGCTGTTTTTT; cdr3_aa: CASSDRVIGELFF
j_call: TRBJ2-3; clone_size: NA; d_call: TRBD2; cdr3_length: 14; v_call: TRBV4-2; cdr3_nt: TGTGCCAGCAGCCAGCCGGGAGGTACAGATACGCAGTATTTT; cdr3_aa: CASSQPGGTDTQYF
j_call: TRBJ1-3; clone_size: few; d_call: NA; cdr3_length: 15; v_call: TRBV7-9; cdr3_nt: TGTGCCAAGGGGGATGGTGTGGAAGCTGGAAACACCATATATTTT; cdr3_aa: CAKGDGVEAGNTIYF
j_call: TRBJ2-2; clone_size: NA; d_call: NA; cdr3_length: 12; v_call: TRBV3-1/TRBV3-2; cdr3_nt: TGTGCCAGCAGCCGCGGAAGCGGGGAGCTGTTTTTT; cdr3_aa: CASSRGSGELFF
j_call: TRBJ1-2; clone_size: NA; d_call: NA; cdr3_length: 13; v_call: TRBV3-1/TRBV3-2; cdr3_nt: TGTGCCAGCAGCCAAGATATCGCCTATGGCTACACCTTC; cdr3_aa: CASSQDIAYGYTF
j_call: TRBJ2-4; clone_size: once; d_call: NA; cdr3_length: 15; v_call: TRBV24-1; cdr3_nt: TGTGCCACCAGTGATTCACAGGGCGCCAAAAACATTCAGTACTTC; cdr3_aa: CATSDSQGAKNIQYF
j_call: TRBJ1-3; clone_size: NA; d_call: TRBD1; cdr3_length: 17; v_call: TRBV5-1; cdr3_nt: TGCGCCAGCAGCGTACGAGATTTGGGGACAGGAAGAAACACCATATATTTT; cdr3_aa: CASSVRDLGTGRNTIYF
j_call: TRBJ2-2; clone_size: once; d_call: TRBD2; cdr3_length: 15; v_call: TRBV6-4; cdr3_nt: TGTGCCAGCAGCCGACTAGCGGGGAACACCGGGGAGCTGTTTTTT; cdr3_aa: CASSRLAGNTGELFF
j_call: TRBJ1-2; clone_size: NA; d_call: NA; cdr3_length: 12; v_call: TRBV9; cdr3_nt: TGTGCCAGCAGCGTAGGACATTATGGCTACACCTTC; cdr3_aa: CASSVGHYGYTF
j_call: TRBJ1-5; clone_size: NA; d_call: NA; cdr3_length: 15; v_call: TRBV27; cdr3_nt: TGTGCCAGCAGTTTAGGTTTTGGATTCAATCAGCCCCAGCATTTT; cdr3_aa: CASSLGFGFNQPQHF